Listed below are T cell receptor beta chains from one sample, sequenced in a study of identical twins. Each CDR3 protein is one row after TCRdb ran MiXCR on the 5' RACE reads. The repertoire holds about 160,000 distinct CDR3 sequences, with under 4.5% as singletons. Material: memory T cells sorted from blood. Source of these receptors: a young man in good health. Each CDR3 is given with its conserved first and last residue. Each record gives: J gene, D gene, clone size, V gene, CDR3 DNA, CDR3 protein. D genes are given only for firm matches. Size values are once, few and many counts, or a class for expanded clones, and some rows have none.

TRBJ1-2 TRBD1 many TRBV11-3 TGTGCCAGCAGCCTGATGACAGGGTCGACTTCCGCTAACTATGGCTACACCTTC CASSLMTGSTSANYGYTF
TRBJ2-3 TRBD2 many TRBV28 TGTGCCAGCATGAGCGGGGGTACGAGCACAGATACGCAGTATTTT CASMSGGTSTDTQYF
TRBJ1-2 NA many TRBV10-3 TGTGCCTCACGGACCGTTCGGGGAGGCTACACCTTC CASRTVRGGYTF
TRBJ2-1 TRBD2 many TRBV10-1 TGCGCCAGCAGTGAGTCTGGCGGGAGGGCCAAGCGCTTC CASSESGGRAKRF
TRBJ1-1 NA few TRBV5-1 TGCGCCAGCAGCTTGGCCAATCCCACTGAAGCTTTCTTT CASSLANPTEAFF
TRBJ2-3 NA many TRBV5-5 TGTGCCAGCAGCTCCGGGGTGCCAAGCACAGATACGCAGTATTTT CASSSGVPSTDTQYF
TRBJ2-2 NA NA TRBV6-4 TGTGCCAGCAGTGACACTAACACCGGGGAGCTGTTTTTT CASSDTNTGELFF
TRBJ1-6 NA many TRBV7-3 TGTGCCAGCAGCTTAAGAGGGACGGAGAATTCACCCCTCCACTTT CASSLRGTENSPLHF
TRBJ2-5 NA many TRBV29-1 TGCAGCGTTGGGGGGATGGGGGAGACCCAGTACTTC CSVGGMGETQYF
TRBJ2-4 NA many TRBV20-1 TGCAGTGCTAGACGTACTAGTCCACCATTGTTTATCCAAAACATTCAGTACTTC CSARRTSPPLFIQNIQYF
TRBJ2-7 NA many TRBV30 TGTGCCTGGAGTGTATCCTACGAGCAGTACTTC CAWSVSYEQYF
TRBJ2-3 TRBD2 many TRBV20-1 TGCAGTGCGGCCGGGACTAGCAGCACAGATACGCAGTATTTT CSAAGTSSTDTQYF
TRBJ2-1 TRBD2 many TRBV20-1 TGCAGTGCTCAGGGGGTTAGCGGGAGGAATGAGCAGTTCTTC CSAQGVSGRNEQFF
TRBJ2-7 TRBD2 many TRBV4-3 TGCGCCAGCAGCCAAGAAGGGCTAGCGGACCGTTACGAGCAGTACTTC CASSQEGLADRYEQYF
TRBJ2-1 NA many TRBV4-1 TGCGCCAGCAGCGACCCTAGACAGAGCTCCTACAATGAGCAGTTCTTC CASSDPRQSSYNEQFF
TRBJ1-2 TRBD1 many TRBV19 TGTGCCAGTAGAACTAGGACAGGAGCCAGCTATGGCTACACCTTC CASRTRTGASYGYTF
TRBJ2-5 TRBD2 many TRBV24-1 TGTGCCACCAGTGACCCTGGACTAGCGGAACAAGAGACCCAGTACTTC CATSDPGLAEQETQYF
TRBJ2-1 NA many TRBV7-8 TGTGCCAGCAGCTTACGTAGGGGGGATGAGCAGTTCTTC CASSLRRGDEQFF
TRBJ2-3 NA many TRBV4-1 TGCGCCAGCAGAGGTTGGAAGGGGCCGAGCACAGATACGCAGTATTTT CASRGWKGPSTDTQYF
TRBJ2-5 NA many TRBV7-9 TGTGCCAGCAGCTTAGCCCACAGCCAAGAGACCCAGTACTTC CASSLAHSQETQYF
TRBJ2-3 NA many TRBV4-2 TGTGCCAGCAGCCAAACAGGTTTCACAGATACGCAGTATTTT CASSQTGFTDTQYF
TRBJ1-2 NA many TRBV3-1 TGTGCCAGCAGCCCCGGCCTCGGCTACACCTTC CASSPGLGYTF
TRBJ1-4 TRBD1 many TRBV12-3/TRBV12-4 TGTGCCAGCAGTTTTCGGAGGACAGGCCTTAATGAAAAACTGTTTTTT CASSFRRTGLNEKLFF
TRBJ2-7 NA many TRBV2 TGTGCCAGCTTGGGTCAGGGAGGCTCCTACGAGCAGTACTTC CASLGQGGSYEQYF
TRBJ2-5 TRBD2 many TRBV5-1 TGCGCCAGCAGCTCAGCATCGGGGGGGCTCCAAGAGACCCAGTACTTC CASSSASGGLQETQYF
TRBJ2-2 NA many TRBV30 TGTGCCTGGAGTGGAAAGGGCCGAGCCGGGGAGCTGTTTTTT CAWSGKGRAGELFF
TRBJ1-5 NA NA TRBV6-1 TGTGCCAGCAGTGAAAGGGCAGACAATCAGCCCCAGCATTTT CASSERADNQPQHF
TRBJ2-3 NA NA TRBV7-8 TGTGCCAGCAGCTTGTCGCCTTTAGCAGATACGCAGTATTTT CASSLSPLADTQYF